Below, 11 T cell receptor beta chains from the same sample are listed, as sequenced in a study of regulatory T cells in long-lasting Graves disease. Combining iRepertoire HTBI primers with Arm-PCR of CDR3 regions, the authors built TCR beta libraries. TCRdb reprocessed the multiplex PCR reads via MiXCR and lists one record per CDR3 protein. The sample includes approximately 540,000 distinct CDR3 sequences, 9.5% to 15% of them seen just once. Time point specified: newly diagnosed GD, antithyroid drugs for less than 3 months. Extracted PBMC RNA gave rise to the TCR library. These records were also assigned to another study, of T cells in Graves' hyperthyroidism and ophthalmopathy.

The material was peripheral blood mononuclear cells (PBMCs), obtained at new diagnosis, from a patient treated with antithyroid drugs. The receptors here all came from a woman between 25 and 40 years old with Graves disease.

This clonotype appeared many times. V gene TRBV11-2 combines with J gene TRBJ1-3; D call uncertain. V shed 5 bases and J shed 3 bases, with 11 bases lying between them. Germline assignment: CDR1 SGHAT and CDR2 FQNNGV. The CDR3 has 14 residues. CDR3 DNA sequence: TGTGCCAGCAGCCCCCTAGTAGGTGGAAACACCATATATTTT. This sequence encodes CASSPLVGGNTIYF.

V and J are TRBV9 and TRBJ2-1, with 8 nucleotides matching TRBD1. Germline-derived CDR1 and CDR2 are SGDLS and YYNGEE. This CDR3 contains 14 residues. V lost 0 bases, J lost 8 bases, and 4 bases stayed unmatched. The CDR3 spells CASSVVDRVDEQFF. CDR3 bases: TGTGCCAGCAGCGTAGTGGACAGGGTCGATGAGCAGTTCTTC.

This clonotype occurred many times. The rearrangement joins TRBV7-9 to TRBJ2-3; maybe TRBD1 (6 bases). This CDR3 spans 16 amino acids. The germline gives CDR1 SEHNR, CDR2 FQNEAQ (reference sequence). V shed 5 bases and J shed 4 bases, with 19 bases lying between them. The CDR3 DNA follows: TGTGCCAGCAGCCGTGGACAGCAGTCCGTAGCAGATACGCAGTATTTT. It translates to CASSRGQQSVADTQYF.

The chain uses TRBV4-1 and TRBJ1-5; D is uncertain. The CDR3 loop spans 15 amino acids. Trimming removed 3 bases at V and 0 bases at J, with 9 bases between. Germline assignment: CDR1 MGHRA and CDR2 YSYEKL. CDR3 DNA sequence: TGCGCCAGCAGCCAGGGGTTTCTTAGCAATCAGCCCCAGCATTTT. It specifies CASSQGFLSNQPQHF.

This clonotype was seen ten or more times. J is TRBJ2-1 and V is TRBV12-3 or TRBV12-4; 7 bases fit TRBD2. The J call may be in error: the DNA end matches TRBJ2-5 better. CDR3 length: 14 residues. CDR3: CASSREAGKETQYF. CDR3 coding DNA: TGTGCCAGCAGCCGAGAAGCGGGAAAAGAGACCCAGTACTTC.

Turning to this clonotype: A far larger clone is one base from this, pointing to a likely read error. This chain connects TRBV28 to TRBJ2-1; D tentatively fits TRBD1 or TRBD2 (5 bases each). The CDR3 sequence is 15 residues long. Looked up from germline, CDR1 is MDHEN and CDR2 is SYDVKM. V shed 5 bases and J shed 10 bases, with 21 bases lying between them. The CDR3 DNA sequence: TGTGCCAGCAGTCAATCGGGACGCCAGTCGAGCGAGCAGTTCTTC. Protein sequence: CASSQSGRQSSEQFF.

Turning to this clonotype: A much larger clone differs by one base, so this may be a read error. A read error is likely, as this CDR3 ends without the conserved phenylalanine or tryptophan. The chain has TRBV2 and TRBJ1-2; D may be TRBD1 (6 bases). Trimming pared 4 bases from V and 4 bases from J, leaving 13 bases between. Germline-derived CDR1 and CDR2 are SNHLY and FYNNEI. The CDR3 extends over 14 amino acids. The CDR3 here is CASSVERDTYGYTL. The CDR3 DNA is TGTGCCAGCAGTGTTGAACGGGACACCTATGGCTACACCTTA.

The table lists this clonotype with a few counts. The rearrangement joins TRBV19 to TRBJ2-7, with 10 bases aligning to TRBD1. After removal of 5 bases from V and 5 bases from J, the junction contained 9 bases not matched to a gene. The CDR3 has 15 residues. Germline lookup yields CDR1 LNHDA and CDR2 SQIVND (reference sequence). The DNA of the CDR3 is TGTGCCAGTAGTCCATGGGGACAGGGGTTCAACGAGCAGTACTTC. It specifies CASSPWGQGFNEQYF.

This clonotype was counted at least ten times. The chain carries TRBV11-2 and TRBJ2-7, with D perhaps TRBD2 (8 bases). Germline CDR1 is SGHAT and CDR2 is FQNNGV. CDR3 length equals 15 residues. V was shortened by 6 bases and J by 7 bases, with 22 bases between the two germline ends. The CDR3, as DNA: TGTGCCAGCAGTTTACCGGACAGGCGCGGGGGGGAGCAGTACTTC. Protein: CASSLPDRRGGEQYF.

The table lists this clonotype with many counts. The chain carries TRBV20-1 and TRBJ2-1; D remains unclear. V was cut by 4 bases and J by 8 bases, with 15 bases left in between. Germline loops: CDR1 DFQATT, CDR2 SNEGSKA (reference sequence). The CDR3 has 13 residues. CDR3 in amino acids: CSAIYRAPHEQFF. The CDR3, as DNA: TGCAGTGCTATTTATAGGGCCCCACATGAGCAGTTCTTC.

DNA for the CDR3: TGCGCCAGCAGCCAAGATCGAACAGACAGGGGGACCCGAATCGGGGAGCTGTTTTTT. It specifies CASSQDRTDRGTRIGELFF. This chain uses TRBV4-3 with TRBJ2-2; 9 bases match TRBD1. Unmatched junction bases numbered 15, after V lost 0 bases and J lost 7 bases. The CDR3 contains 19 residues. CDR1 and CDR2 (germline): LGHNA, YSLEER.